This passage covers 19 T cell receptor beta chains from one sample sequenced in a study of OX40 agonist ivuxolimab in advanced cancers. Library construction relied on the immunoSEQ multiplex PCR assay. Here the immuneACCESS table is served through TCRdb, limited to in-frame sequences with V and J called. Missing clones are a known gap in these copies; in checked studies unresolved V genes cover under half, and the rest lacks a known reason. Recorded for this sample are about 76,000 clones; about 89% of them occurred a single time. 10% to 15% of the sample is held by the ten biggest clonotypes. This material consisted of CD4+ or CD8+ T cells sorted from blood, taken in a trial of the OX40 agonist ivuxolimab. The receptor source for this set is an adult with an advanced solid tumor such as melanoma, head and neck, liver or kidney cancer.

The CDR3 sequence: CASSYSGGLGNSPLHF. The CDR3 DNA follows: TGTGCCAGCAGTTACTCGGGGGGTCTGGGGAATTCACCCCTCCACTTT. The chain has TRBV6-5 and TRBJ1-6; TRBD1 might be the D (5 bases). V was clipped by 0 bases and J by 7 bases, with 13 bases between them. The CDR3 loop spans 16 amino acids. Germline V CDR1 and CDR2: MNHEY, SVGAGI.

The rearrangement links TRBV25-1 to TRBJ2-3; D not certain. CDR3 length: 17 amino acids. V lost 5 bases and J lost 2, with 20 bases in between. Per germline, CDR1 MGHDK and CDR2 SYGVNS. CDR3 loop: CASSIHLGRFLTDTQYF. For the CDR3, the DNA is TGTGCCAGCAGTATCCACCTAGGTCGGTTCCTCACAGATACGCAGTATTTT.

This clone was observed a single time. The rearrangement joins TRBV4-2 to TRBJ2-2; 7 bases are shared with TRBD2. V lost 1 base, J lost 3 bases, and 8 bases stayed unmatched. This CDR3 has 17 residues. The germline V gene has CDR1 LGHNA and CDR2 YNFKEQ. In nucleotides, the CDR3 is TGTGCCAGCAGCCAAGGGGGTGGTAGCGGGTACACCGGGGAGCTGTTTTTT. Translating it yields CASSQGGGSGYTGELFF.

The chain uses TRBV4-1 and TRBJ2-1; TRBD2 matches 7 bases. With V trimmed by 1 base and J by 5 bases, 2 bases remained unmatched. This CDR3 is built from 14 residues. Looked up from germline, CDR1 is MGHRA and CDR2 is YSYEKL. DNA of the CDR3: TGCGCCAGCAGCCAAGCCCTAGCGGACAATGAGCAGTTCTTC. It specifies CASSQALADNEQFF.

CDR3 amino acids: CASSSKTANYEQYF. The CDR3 coding sequence is TGTGCCAGCAGCTCGAAGACTGCCAACTACGAGCAGTACTTC. V and J are TRBV11-2 and TRBJ2-7; D is undetermined. Germline CDR1 SGHAT, CDR2 FQNNGV. CDR3 size: 14 residues. The V end was cut by 4 bases, the J end by 3 bases, with 13 bases between. The variable domain in full, completed from reference TRBV11-2 and TRBJ2-7, reads EAGVAQSPRYKIIEKRQSVAFWCNPISGHATLYWYQQILGQGPKLLIQFQNNGVVDDSQLPKDRFSAERLKGVDSTLKIQPAKLEDSAVYLCASSSKTANYEQYFGPGTRLTVT.

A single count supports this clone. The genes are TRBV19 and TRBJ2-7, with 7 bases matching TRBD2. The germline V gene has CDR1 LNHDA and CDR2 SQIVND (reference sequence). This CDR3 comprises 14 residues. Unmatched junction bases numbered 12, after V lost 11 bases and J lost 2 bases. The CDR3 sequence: CASGRGGSPYEQYF. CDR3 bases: TGTGCCTCGGGTCGGGGCGGGAGTCCCTACGAGCAGTACTTC.

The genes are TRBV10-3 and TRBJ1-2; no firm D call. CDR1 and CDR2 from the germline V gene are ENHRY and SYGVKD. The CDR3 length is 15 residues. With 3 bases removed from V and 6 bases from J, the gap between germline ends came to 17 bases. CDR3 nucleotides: TGTGCCATCAGTGATCACGCCGGCCTTGGGGATGGCTACACCTTC. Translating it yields CAISDHAGLGDGYTF.

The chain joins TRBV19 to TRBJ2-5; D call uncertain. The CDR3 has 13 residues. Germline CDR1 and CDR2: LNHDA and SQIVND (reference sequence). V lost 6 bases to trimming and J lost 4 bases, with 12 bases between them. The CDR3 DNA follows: TGTGCCAGTAGCTTCAAAAAGGTAGAGACCCAGTACTTC. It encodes CASSFKKVETQYF.

CDR3 nucleotide sequence: TGTGCCAGCAGCTTAGAAGGCTCTGGAAACACCATATATTTT. Translated, it gives CASSLEGSGNTIYF. The V and J genes are TRBV7-9 and TRBJ1-3; no reliable D call. This CDR3 is built from 14 residues. The V end was cut by 1 base, the J end by 0 bases, with 4 bases between. CDR1 and CDR2 (germline): SEHNR, FQNEAQ (reference sequence).

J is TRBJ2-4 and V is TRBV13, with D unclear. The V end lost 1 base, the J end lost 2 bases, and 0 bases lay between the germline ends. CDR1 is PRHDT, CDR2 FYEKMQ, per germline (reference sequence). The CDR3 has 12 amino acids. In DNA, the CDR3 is TGTGCCAGCAGCTTAGCCAAAAACATTCAGTACTTC. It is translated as CASSLAKNIQYF.

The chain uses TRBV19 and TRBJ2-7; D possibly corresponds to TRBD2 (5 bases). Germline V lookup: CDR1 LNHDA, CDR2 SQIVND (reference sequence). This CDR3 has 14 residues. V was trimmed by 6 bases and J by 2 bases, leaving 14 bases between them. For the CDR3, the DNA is TGTGCCAGTAGCCGAAAGAGCGGTACCTACGAGCAGTACTTC. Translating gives CASSRKSGTYEQYF.

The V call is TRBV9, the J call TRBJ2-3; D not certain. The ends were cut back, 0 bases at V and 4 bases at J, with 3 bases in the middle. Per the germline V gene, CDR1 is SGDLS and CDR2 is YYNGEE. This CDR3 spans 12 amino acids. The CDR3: CASSVEADTQYF. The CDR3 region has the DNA TGTGCCAGCAGCGTAGAGGCAGATACGCAGTATTTT.

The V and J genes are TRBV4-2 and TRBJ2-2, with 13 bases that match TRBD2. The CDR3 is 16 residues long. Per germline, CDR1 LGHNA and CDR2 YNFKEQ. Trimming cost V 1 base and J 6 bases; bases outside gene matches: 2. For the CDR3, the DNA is TGTGCCAGCAGCCAAGGGACTAGCGGGAGCCCCGGGGAGCTGTTTTTT. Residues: CASSQGTSGSPGELFF.

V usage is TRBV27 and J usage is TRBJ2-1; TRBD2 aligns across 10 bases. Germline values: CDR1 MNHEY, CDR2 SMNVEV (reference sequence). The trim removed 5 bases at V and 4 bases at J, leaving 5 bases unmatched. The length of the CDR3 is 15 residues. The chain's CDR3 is CASSVLTSGYNEQFF. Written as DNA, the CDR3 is TGTGCCAGCAGTGTTCTGACTAGCGGGTACAATGAGCAGTTCTTC.

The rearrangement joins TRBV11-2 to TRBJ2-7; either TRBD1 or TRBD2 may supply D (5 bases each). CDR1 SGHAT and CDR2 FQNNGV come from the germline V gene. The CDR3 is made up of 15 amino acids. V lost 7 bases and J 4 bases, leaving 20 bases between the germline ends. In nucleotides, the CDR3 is TGTGCCAGCAAACAACTCCGGGGACCTTCTTACGAGCAGTACTTC. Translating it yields CASKQLRGPSYEQYF.

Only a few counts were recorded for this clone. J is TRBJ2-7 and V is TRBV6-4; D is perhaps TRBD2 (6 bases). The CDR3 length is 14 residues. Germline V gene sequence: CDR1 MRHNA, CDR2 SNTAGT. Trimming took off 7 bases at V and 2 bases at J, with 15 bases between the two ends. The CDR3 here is CASTLGTGAYEQYF. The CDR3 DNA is TGTGCCAGCACCCTTGGGACTGGGGCCTACGAGCAGTACTTC.

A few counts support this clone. The CDR3 bases are TGTGCCAGCAGCGCAGACTACCCGGGATGGACCGGGGAGCTGTTTTTT. Residues: CASSADYPGWTGELFF. The J gene is TRBJ2-2, the V gene TRBV5-6; TRBD2 is a possible D gene (5 bases). Germline CDR1 SGHDT, CDR2 YYEEEE. V lost 4 bases and J lost 5, with 18 bases in between. CDR3 length equals 16 residues.

The CDR3 protein is CASSGPGGGGGRETQYF. The CDR3 coding sequence is TGTGCCAGCTCCGGACCTGGCGGCGGGGGCGGTAGGGAGACCCAGTACTTC. The rearrangement links TRBV18 to TRBJ2-5; D possibly corresponds to TRBD2 (7 bases). V lost 6 bases to trimming and J lost 5 bases, with 25 bases between them. Germline V lookup: CDR1 KGHSH, CDR2 LQKENI. The CDR3 consists of 17 residues.

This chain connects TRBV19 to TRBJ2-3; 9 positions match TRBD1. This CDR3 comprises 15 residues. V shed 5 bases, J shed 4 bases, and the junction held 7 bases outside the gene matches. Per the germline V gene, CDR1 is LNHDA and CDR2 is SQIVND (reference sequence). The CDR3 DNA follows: TGTGCCAGTAGTCCCCGGACAGGGGAGGCAGATACGCAGTATTTT. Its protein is CASSPRTGEADTQYF.